This T cell receptor beta chain was recovered during a study of blood T cell repertoires in COVID-19. Study-level background: The United States, Italy and Spain provided the acute and convalescent COVID-19 samples. PBMCs, B-cell-depleted T cells, or T cells provided the cDNA or gDNA that made up the material.

The V gene lost 4 bases and the J gene lost 6 bases, with 18 bases spanning the gap. This CDR3 contains 16 residues. Germline V gene lookup returns CDR1 KGHSH and CDR2 LQKENI. In the original processing: Amplification of reference gene primers was used by the study to estimate nucleated cell counts. The repertoire was sequenced with immunoSEQ multiplex PCR; TCRdb's copy has only in-frame clones and lacks some. D and trimming were read from the DNA, whereas the V and J calls and clone size are those reported in that table. The profile covers approximately 160,000 clones, with roughly 84% appearing a single time and approximately 1.3% taken by the ten largest.

Sequenced sample: peripheral blood. The chain links TRBV18 to TRBJ1-4; possible D gene TRBD1, 5 bases. The clonotype originates from a man aged 55 to 69 who had recovered from COVID-19. CDR3: CASSQNTGNDYEKLFF. CDR3 bases: TGTGCCAGCTCACAAAATACAGGCAATGATTATGAAAAACTGTTTTTT.